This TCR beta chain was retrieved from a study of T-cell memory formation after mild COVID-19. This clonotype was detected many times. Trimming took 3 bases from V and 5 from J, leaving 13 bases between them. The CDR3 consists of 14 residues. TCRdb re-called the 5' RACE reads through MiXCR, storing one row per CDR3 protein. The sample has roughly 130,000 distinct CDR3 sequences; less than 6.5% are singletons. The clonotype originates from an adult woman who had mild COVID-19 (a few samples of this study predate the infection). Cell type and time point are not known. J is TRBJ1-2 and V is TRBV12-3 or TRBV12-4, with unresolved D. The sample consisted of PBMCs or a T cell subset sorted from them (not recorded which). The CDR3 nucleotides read TGTGCCAGCAGTTTGGCGGGAGGTTATTATGGCTACACCTTC. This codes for CASSLAGGYYGYTF.